Listed here is a single T cell receptor beta chain. The antigen is not known. With 60 Vbeta and 13 Jbeta primers, the PCR was carried out. The protocol was immunoSEQ multiplex PCR, while the TCRdb copy is restricted to in-frame clones and leaves out a portion. The sample consists of 150,000 or so clones, 80% to 90% of them appearing once. The sample is drawn from a study of cytomegalovirus exposure and HLA in healthy donors. The wider study: Among the roughly 400 genotyped donors, more than 70% were placed in the Caucasian-associated ancestry cluster. Whole-study results and caveats: Researchers reported in a later analysis that common viral pathogens appeared linked to several top clusters. Previously analyzed data showed that most TCR beta V segments were productive at a frequency of about 90% or about 30%.

Germline V CDR1 and CDR2: SGHTS, YDEGEE. This CDR3 contains 13 residues. Trimming stripped 0 bases from V and 8 bases from J, with 11 bases between. The specimen was PBMCs. This clonotype was sampled from a woman under 30 in good health and CMV-seronegative. This chain connects TRBV5-8 to TRBJ1-2; TRBD1 is a possible D gene (6 bases). CDR3 coding DNA: TGTGCCAGCAGCTTGGTAGCAGGGGCAGGCTACACCTTC. This gives the protein CASSLVAGAGYTF.